The clone carrying this T cell receptor (beta chain) was seen at least ten times. Recently diagnosed hyperthyroidism of less than 2 months' duration affected patients aged 18 to 65. Diagnoses used clinical symptoms, serum thyroxine and TRAb, thyroid ultrasound and orbital computed tomography. Before ophthalmopathy appeared, progressors gave blood at initial hyperthyroidism diagnosis. The data were obtained in a study of T cells in Graves' hyperthyroidism and ophthalmopathy. TCR beta CDR3 regions were amplified from RNA transcripts. Carried out on the TCR CDR3, a first-round RT-PCR used the HTBI primer set. One entry per CDR3 protein results from TCRdb running MiXCR on the multiplex PCR reads. The sample has fewer than 450,000 distinct CDR3 sequences, about 18% seen once; the top ten hold around a third. Trimming pared 3 bases from V and 2 bases from J, leaving 13 bases between. Germline CDR1 and CDR2: LNHDA and SQIVND (reference sequence). The CDR3 has 15 amino acids.

The source material was blood. The rearrangement uses TRBV19 and TRBJ1-1; possible D gene TRBD1, 5 bases. The TCR originated in a woman aged 25 to 39 with Graves' hyperthyroidism that later progressed to Graves' ophthalmopathy. The CDR3 reads CASSIRGLINTEAFF. DNA for the CDR3: TGTGCCAGTAGTATCCGGGGCCTCATAAACACTGAAGCTTTCTTT.